Listed below are T cell receptor beta chains from one sample, sequenced in a study of vaccination effects on CD4 cells after COVID-19. The antigens these receptors bind are not known. The table came from immunoSEQ multiplex PCR; TCRdb's copy has only in-frame clones and leaves some out. The table has approximately 13,000 clones, around 72% seen once. The sample was CD4+ T cells from PBMCs cultured with SARS-CoV-2 spike peptides, taken after COVID-19 vaccination. Receptors were obtained from a human donor who received a COVID-19 vaccine. Each CDR3 is given with its conserved first and last residue. D genes are given only for firm matches. Some rows have no size entry. The others give once, few or many, or a class for an expanded clone.

size: -
J: TRBJ2-5
V: TRBV5-6
D: TRBD2
DNA: TGTGCCAGCAGCTCCCCTCGGCGGGGGAGGGTAGAGACCCAGTACTTC
CDR3: CASSSPRRGRVETQYF

size: -
J: TRBJ2-5
V: TRBV18
D: TRBD1
DNA: TGTGCCAGCTCACCACCGGGGACAGCTCAAGAGACCCAGTACTTC
CDR3: CASSPPGTAQETQYF

size: -
J: TRBJ1-2
V: TRBV10-3
D: TRBD1
DNA: TGTGCCATCAGGCCTACAGGGGGCGAGAATGGCTATACCTTC
CDR3: CAIRPTGGENGYTF

size: medium-sized
J: TRBJ1-2
V: TRBV6-6
D: -
DNA: TGTGCCAGCAGTTACCGGGGGGACTCACGCCCTCCTGGCTACACCTTC
CDR3: CASSYRGDSRPPGYTF

size: -
J: TRBJ1-5
V: TRBV9
D: -
DNA: TGTGCCAGCAGCGTAGACCCGGCCCAGCCCCAGCATTTT
CDR3: CASSVDPAQPQHF

size: -
J: TRBJ1-5
V: TRBV2
D: -
DNA: TGTGCCAGCAGTGATGGGGGGCTGAGCAATCAGCCCCAGCATTTT
CDR3: CASSDGGLSNQPQHF

size: few
J: TRBJ1-5
V: TRBV19
D: -
DNA: TGTGCCAGTACCTCCACCCTCGGGGCAGGGTCGGGGCCCCAGCATTTT
CDR3: CASTSTLGAGSGPQHF

size: -
J: TRBJ2-5
V: TRBV2
D: -
DNA: TGTGCCAGCAGATACGACGGACACTGGACCCAGTACTTC
CDR3: CASRYDGHWTQYF

size: few
J: TRBJ2-5
V: TRBV19
D: TRBD1
DNA: TGTGCCAGTAGTATGGTTACAGGGGGCACAGAGACCCAGTACTTC
CDR3: CASSMVTGGTETQYF

size: once
J: TRBJ2-3
V: TRBV5-4
D: TRBD2
DNA: TGTGCCAGCAGCTTTTTAGCGGGAGGGCGTACAGATACGCAGTATTTT
CDR3: CASSFLAGGRTDTQYF

size: -
J: TRBJ1-6
V: TRBV24-1
D: -
DNA: TGTGCCACCAGTGCCCGAGCCACGACAGAAAAGATTAATTCACCCCTCCACTTT
CDR3: CATSARATTEKINSPLHF

size: few
J: TRBJ1-2
V: TRBV7-8
D: -
DNA: TGTGCCAGCAGCGAGCGGGGGCGAGCGGGTGGCTACACCTTC
CDR3: CASSERGRAGGYTF